This T cell receptor (beta chain) came from a study of blood T cell repertoires in COVID-19. Study details: Researchers got acute and convalescent COVID-19 samples from the United States, Italy and Spain. PBMCs, B-cell-depleted T cells, or T cells provided the cDNA or gDNA that made up the material.

In the original processing: Amplification from reference gene primers served as the basis for estimated nucleated cell counts. Only in-frame clones appear in the TCRdb table, and some are missing; sequencing was by immunoSEQ multiplex PCR. D and trimming were read from the DNA, whereas the V and J calls and clone size are those reported in that table. Altogether some 300,000 clones are present, roughly nine tenths being singletons, with the ten largest covering 1.5% to 2%. Enrollment of patients from Seattle took place during active infection, with longitudinal follow-up. The clonotype comes from a woman in her thirties with COVID-19, enrolled during active disease. What was sequenced was peripheral blood.

The CDR3 DNA reads as TGCGCCAGCAGCCAATATAGCGGGGGGGCCACAGATACGCAGTATTTT. Translated: CASSQYSGGATDTQYF. The chain has TRBV4-1 and TRBJ2-3; 11 positions agree with TRBD2. V shed 2 bases and J 2 bases; nucleotides not matched to a gene: 3. The germline V gene encodes CDR1 MGHRA and CDR2 YSYEKL. The CDR3 spans 16 residues.